Following are 25 T cell receptor beta chains from one sample sequenced in a study of T cells after yellow fever vaccination. TCRdb recomputed calls from the 5' RACE reads with MiXCR, one row per CDR3 protein. The top ten clones hold about 38% of a sample with 80,000 to 100,000 distinct CDR3 sequences, less than 6% of them seen once. The material sequenced was CD8+ T cells sorted from PBMCs, taken 10 days after the yellow fever booster vaccination. Receptor source: a man between 18 and 35 years old who received the YFV17D yellow fever vaccine.

This clonotype has only a few counts. V and J are TRBV7-2 and TRBJ2-3, with TRBD2 matching over 7 bases. J was trimmed by 6 bases and V by 5 bases; bases with no gene match: 2. Germline V CDR1 and CDR2: SGHTA, FQGNSA. The CDR3 runs to 12 residues. CDR3 region: CASSRAGDTQYF. For the CDR3, the DNA is TGTGCCAGCAGCCGAGCGGGGGATACGCAGTATTTT.

This clonotype has a handful of counts. The chain links TRBV5-8 to TRBJ2-1, with D uncertain. The CDR3 sequence is 14 residues long. V was cut by 2 bases and J by 8 bases, with 14 bases left in between. Germline assignment: CDR1 SGHTS and CDR2 YDEGEE. The CDR3: CASSFGRVGDEQFF. As DNA, the CDR3 is TGTGCCAGCAGCTTCGGTAGAGTGGGCGATGAGCAGTTCTTC.

This clonotype was counted only a few times. The V call is TRBV5-1, the J call TRBJ1-4; 7 bases align to TRBD1. This CDR3 spans 16 amino acids. Germline V gene data show CDR1 as SGHRS and CDR2 as YFSETQ. With 3 bases clipped from V and 3 bases from J, the junction kept 8 bases outside the gene matches. CDR3 DNA sequence: TGCGCCAGCAGCTACGGCGACAGGGTCGCTAATGAAAAACTGTTTTTT. Translation: CASSYGDRVANEKLFF.

This chain connects TRBV9 to TRBJ2-7; D may be TRBD2 (5 bases). The CDR3 is 14 amino acids. The ends were cut back, 2 bases at V and 2 bases at J, with 11 bases in the middle. Germline V CDR1 and CDR2: SGDLS, YYNGEE. CDR3 amino acids: CASSVRGSAYEQYF. CDR3 DNA: TGTGCCAGCAGCGTCCGGGGTTCTGCCTACGAGCAGTACTTC.

This clonotype has ten or more counts. As DNA, the CDR3 is TGTGCCACCAGCAGGACTAGCGGGGGGGCAGATACGCAGTATTTT. Translating gives CATSRTSGGADTQYF. This chain connects TRBV15 to TRBJ2-3; TRBD2 matches at 14 bases. V lost 3 bases and J lost 4; bases outside the gene matches: 0. CDR3 length: 15 residues. Germline CDR1 is LNHNV and CDR2 is YYDKDF (reference sequence).

The chain combines TRBV7-8 with TRBJ1-2; D gene unclear. This CDR3 spans 13 amino acids. The V and J ends lost 4 bases and 8 bases respectively, with 14 bases between them. CDR1 SGHVS and CDR2 FQNEAQ come from the germline V gene. Written as DNA, the CDR3 is TGTGCCAGCAGCTCCCAACGGGTGGAAGGCTACACCTTC. This encodes CASSSQRVEGYTF.

This chain uses TRBV7-2 with TRBJ2-3, with D possibly being TRBD1 or TRBD2 (6 bases each). Germline V gene lookup returns CDR1 SGHTA and CDR2 FQGNSA. V was trimmed by 2 bases and J by 4 bases, leaving 13 bases between them. The CDR3 consists of 15 residues. CDR3 protein: CASSLLWGASDTQYF. CDR3 coding DNA: TGTGCCAGCAGCTTATTATGGGGGGCATCAGATACGCAGTATTTT.

The V and J genes are TRBV5-6 and TRBJ2-2; 7 nucleotides align to TRBD2. Germline values: CDR1 SGHDT, CDR2 YYEEEE. Germline trimming cut 4 bases from V and 0 bases from J; bases unmatched to any gene: 6. The CDR3 extends over 16 amino acids. CDR3: CASSGRDYANTGELFF. Here the CDR3 DNA reads TGTGCCAGCAGCGGCCGGGACTACGCGAACACCGGGGAGCTGTTTTTT.

This clonotype occurred a few times. The chain is built from TRBV7-8 and TRBJ2-7; D is unresolved. CDR1 SGHVS and CDR2 FQNEAQ come from the germline V gene. Trimming took 1 base from V and 0 from J, leaving 10 bases between them. This CDR3 has 15 residues. The CDR3 nucleotides read TGTGCCAGCAGCTTAGGGCCCGCTGCCTCCTACGAGCAGTACGTC. It codes for CASSLGPAASYEQYV.

J is TRBJ2-7 and V is TRBV6-2 or TRBV6-3; either TRBD1 or TRBD2 may supply D (5 bases each). Per the germline V gene, CDR1 is MNHEY and CDR2 is SVGEGT. Trimming left V 0 bases short and J 6 bases short, with 9 bases between. The CDR3 spans 13 residues. The DNA for the CDR3 is TGTGCCAGCAGTTACTCCTGGGGGAGCGAGCAGTACTTC. It specifies CASSYSWGSEQYF.

This clonotype has ten or more counts. The rearrangement joins TRBV7-2 to TRBJ2-1; 10 bases align to TRBD2. The CDR3 is made up of 15 amino acids. The V gene end was trimmed by 6 bases and the J gene end by 5 bases; junction bases not matched to a gene: 7. CDR1 is SGHTA, CDR2 FQGNSA, per germline. CDR3: CASRLLAGDNNEQFF. DNA of the CDR3: TGTGCCAGCAGGTTGCTAGCGGGGGACAACAATGAGCAGTTCTTC.

This clonotype occurred a few times. The chain is built from TRBV27 and TRBJ1-2; 7 bases are a match to TRBD1. Germline loops: CDR1 MNHEY, CDR2 SMNVEV (reference sequence). The length of the CDR3 is 15 residues. The trim removed 6 bases at V and 5 bases at J, leaving 12 bases unmatched. CDR3 in amino acids: CASSLGQAHLYGYTF. In DNA, the CDR3 is TGTGCCAGCAGCCTAGGACAGGCTCATTTATATGGCTACACCTTC.

This chain uses TRBV15 with TRBJ2-7, with a weak D call TRBD2 (6 bases). The germline V gene has CDR1 LNHNV and CDR2 YYDKDF (reference sequence). The germline V and J ends were trimmed by 4 bases and 6 bases, with 19 bases remaining between them. This CDR3 has 15 residues. CDR3 in amino acids: CATSTGGEGLSEQYF. The CDR3 DNA is TGTGCCACCAGCACGGGCGGGGAAGGGCTAAGCGAGCAGTACTTC.

At least ten counts were recorded for this clonotype. V usage is TRBV5-1 and J usage is TRBJ2-2; 9 bases match TRBD1. This CDR3 has 16 amino acids. Germline-derived CDR1 and CDR2 are SGHRS and YFSETQ. Trimming removed 2 bases from V and 4 bases from J; junction bases left unmatched: 6. The CDR3 nucleotides read TGCGCCAGCAGCTTTTTCCGGGACAGGGCCACCGGGGAGCTGTTTTTT. This encodes CASSFFRDRATGELFF. The complete variable domain, with remaining parts taken from reference TRBV5-1 and TRBJ2-2, reads KAGVTQTPRYLIKTRGQQVTLSCSPISGHRSVSWYQQTPGQGLQFLFEYFSETQRNKGNFPGRFSGRQFSNSRSEMNVSTLELGDSALYLCASSFFRDRATGELFFGEGSRLTVL.

The chain recombines TRBV11-2 with TRBJ2-5, with a tentative D call TRBD2 (5 bases). Looked up from germline, CDR1 is SGHAT and CDR2 is FQNNGV. The V and J ends lost 1 base and 7 bases respectively, with 7 bases between them. The length of the CDR3 is 12 residues. CDR3 sequence reads: CASSLGSGTQYF. The DNA of the CDR3 is TGTGCCAGCAGCTTAGGAAGCGGGACCCAGTACTTC.

This clonotype was observed a handful of times. The chain couples TRBV11-2 to TRBJ1-1, with D possibly TRBD1 on 5 matching bases. Germline CDR1 is SGHAT and CDR2 is FQNNGV. The CDR3 spans 16 residues. Trimming took 8 bases from V and 4 from J, leaving 23 bases between them. CDR3 region: CASDSTVRLMGTEAFF. CDR3 in DNA: TGTGCCAGCGACTCGACAGTCCGCCTCATGGGCACTGAAGCTTTCTTT. Combining the CDR3 with reference TRBV11-2 and TRBJ1-1 gives the whole variable domain EAGVAQSPRYKIIEKRQSVAFWCNPISGHATLYWYQQILGQGPKLLIQFQNNGVVDDSQLPKDRFSAERLKGVDSTLKIQPAKLEDSAVYLCASDSTVRLMGTEAFFGQGTRLTVV.

Many counts were recorded for this clonotype. CDR3 sequence: CASSSGQGAQDTQYF. As DNA, the CDR3 is TGTGCCAGCAGCTCGGGACAGGGCGCCCAAGATACGCAGTATTTT. The chain links TRBV7-9 to TRBJ2-3; 9 bases are shared with TRBD1. Trimming took 4 bases from V and 5 from J; bases not matched to a gene: 7. This CDR3 has 15 residues. The germline V gene encodes CDR1 SEHNR and CDR2 FQNEAQ (reference sequence).

This clonotype was counted only a few times. The chain recombines TRBV11-2 with TRBJ2-5, with TRBD2 identical over 10 bases. The CDR3 length is 19 residues. Per the germline V gene, CDR1 is SGHAT and CDR2 is FQNNGV. Unmatched junction bases numbered 20, after V lost 5 bases and J lost 5 bases. CDR3 sequence: CASSPYPGSSGGAKETQYF. CDR3 in DNA: TGTGCCAGCAGCCCCTATCCGGGGTCCAGCGGGGGGGCCAAGGAGACCCAGTACTTC. Combining the CDR3 with reference TRBV11-2 and TRBJ2-5 gives the whole variable domain EAGVAQSPRYKIIEKRQSVAFWCNPISGHATLYWYQQILGQGPKLLIQFQNNGVVDDSQLPKDRFSAERLKGVDSTLKIQPAKLEDSAVYLCASSPYPGSSGGAKETQYFGPGTRLLVL.

Regarding this clonotype: The final CDR3 position lacks the conserved phenylalanine or tryptophan, pointing to a likely read error. This sequence joins TRBV6-1 and TRBJ2-2; 8 nucleotides agree with TRBD1. Germline values: CDR1 MNHNS, CDR2 SASEGT. V was pared by 6 bases and J by 3 bases, with 0 bases of the junction left unmatched. The CDR3 consists of 13 residues. DNA of the CDR3: TGTGCCAGCAGGGACAGGGACACCGGGGAGCTGTTTTCT. Translated: CASRDRDTGELFS.

This clonotype showed up just a few times. The V and J genes are TRBV5-1 and TRBJ2-5; 8 nucleotides line up with TRBD1. CDR1 is SGHRS, CDR2 YFSETQ, per germline. J was trimmed by 5 bases and V by 4 bases; bases with no gene match: 7. The CDR3 has 14 residues. The CDR3: CASSVTGVDETQYF. CDR3 coding DNA: TGCGCCAGCAGCGTGACAGGGGTCGATGAGACCCAGTACTTC.

The chain combines TRBV6-2 or TRBV6-3 with TRBJ1-5; D is possibly TRBD1 (5 bases). The germline gives CDR1 MNHEY, CDR2 SVGEGT. The V end lost 10 bases, the J end lost 3 bases, and 13 bases lay between the germline ends. There are 13 residues in the CDR3. The CDR3 nucleotides are TGTGCCATCGGGGCTACAGTCAATCAGCCCCAGCATTTT. Amino acids: CAIGATVNQPQHF.

This clonotype has ten or more counts. The DNA for the CDR3 is TGTGCCAGCAGCAAGACAGGGAACGAGCAGTACGTC. Its translation: CASSKTGNEQYV. V and J are TRBV21-1 and TRBJ2-7; TRBD1, as called in the table, went unchecked against the DNA. TRBV21-1 is tagged as a pseudogene. CDR3 length: 12 residues.

The gene calls are TRBV27 and TRBJ2-2, with D unresolved. Trimming left V 6 bases short and J 4 bases short, with 15 bases between. Germline lookup yields CDR1 MNHEY and CDR2 SMNVEV (reference sequence). The CDR3 runs to 15 residues. CDR3 amino acids: CASSPSVRVTGELFF. For the CDR3, the DNA is TGTGCCAGCAGCCCGTCGGTTAGGGTCACCGGGGAGCTGTTTTTT.

This clonotype was counted many times. The chain combines TRBV7-2 with TRBJ2-3; 13 nucleotides match TRBD2. Germline CDR1 is SGHTA and CDR2 is FQGNSA. The CDR3 has 15 residues. Trimming took 5 bases from V and 1 from J; bases not matched to a gene: 0. This chain's CDR3 is CASSGLAGGTDTQYF. The DNA of the CDR3 is TGTGCCAGCAGCGGACTAGCGGGAGGCACAGATACGCAGTATTTT.

This CDR3 is CASWTSGALEELFF. CDR3 coding DNA: TGTGCCAGCTGGACTAGCGGCGCGCTAGAGGAGCTGTTTTTT. V usage is TRBV7-9 and J usage is TRBJ2-2; 10 bases map to TRBD2. V was clipped by 8 bases and J by 10 bases; unmatched bases: 10. The CDR3 totals 14 residues. Germline V gives CDR1 SEHNR, CDR2 FQNEAQ (reference sequence). The full variable domain, its missing parts supplied by reference TRBV7-9 and TRBJ2-2, is DTGVSQNPRHKITKRGQNVTFRCDPISEHNRLYWYRQTLGQGPEFLTYFQNEAQLEKSRLLSDRFSAERPKGSFSTLEIQRTEQGDSAMYLCASWTSGALEELFFGEGSRLTVL.